A selection of T cell receptor beta chains follows, all from one sample in a study of blood T cell repertoires in COVID-19. The protocol was immunoSEQ multiplex PCR, while the TCRdb copy is restricted to in-frame clones and leaves out a portion. The data hold a few hundred thousand clones, with 85% observed a single time. The sample comprised peripheral blood. These receptors all come from a human donor in a cohort sampled during active COVID-19. Both conserved end residues are part of each CDR3. Clone size is shown for a subset of rows, as once, few, many or a class of expanded clone.

v_call clone_size cdr3_aa
TRBV29-1 NA CSVGVPDEQFF
TRBV19 NA CASSMGTVINEQFF
TRBV2 NA CASSWPGQKETQYF
TRBV7-9 NA CASSPRLATEAFF
TRBV11-2 NA CASSSYRGRGGELFF
TRBV19 few CASSATGFDTEAFF
TRBV4-2 few CASHEGGLAGPNEQYF
TRBV19 NA CASSMSPGQGLYEQYF
TRBV19 NA CASSTDYRAGEQYF
TRBV30 NA CAWSVSRDQPQHF
TRBV24-1 NA CATSDSGQGYTF
TRBV11-2 NA CASSGYRAEPSGNTIYF
TRBV3-1/TRBV3-2 NA CASSRGKDNEQFF
TRBV9 NA CASSVDGPPTGELFF
TRBV6-5 NA CASAREASYNEQFF
TRBV5-6 NA CASSAPTNTEAFF
TRBV19 NA CASSPSPRVQFF
TRBV6-1 once CASSDPTGIGTDTQYF
TRBV6-5 NA CASTRPGAGVAFF
TRBV7-6 once CASSYPGTGADNEKLFF
TRBV6-5 NA CASSLDRGYTF
TRBV9 NA CASSAAGGGNTIYF
TRBV12-5 NA CASGQGGQNQETQYF
TRBV10-3 NA CAIKGTSSDTQYF
TRBV28 NA CASHQEWGDQPQHF
TRBV27 few CASRGTGAGRWTGELFF
TRBV6-6 NA CASSYSLTGELFF
TRBV7-2 NA CASSLNTRTEAFF
TRBV7-9 NA CASSLVRGETEAFF
TRBV5-1 NA CASSQTGYEQYF
TRBV29-1 NA CSVVQGLNTGELFF
TRBV10-3 NA CAISRAGGNYGYTF
TRBV12-3/TRBV12-4 NA CASREGGSGPQHF
TRBV5-5 few CASSPEGGDQPQHF
TRBV6-1 NA CASSEDGRGLGQPQHF
TRBV7-2 NA CASSLVLTGNGELFF
TRBV5-1 NA CASSLAGGGSDEQFF
TRBV19 NA CASTLKGVGGYTF
TRBV5-1 once CASSLAGAGVGTDTQYF
TRBV6-5 NA CAAKGVALDTQYF
TRBV5-5 NA CASSKGAGVRGQPQHF
TRBV5-1 NA CASSLGSSGVGRETQYF